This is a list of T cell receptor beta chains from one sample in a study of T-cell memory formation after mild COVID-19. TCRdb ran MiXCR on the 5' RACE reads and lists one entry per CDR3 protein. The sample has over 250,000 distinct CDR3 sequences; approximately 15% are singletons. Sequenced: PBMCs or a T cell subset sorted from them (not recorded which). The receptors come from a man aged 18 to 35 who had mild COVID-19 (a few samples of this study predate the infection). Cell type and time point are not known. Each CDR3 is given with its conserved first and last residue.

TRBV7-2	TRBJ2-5	CASSLRAGPQETQYF
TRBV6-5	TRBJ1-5	CASGYDQPQHF
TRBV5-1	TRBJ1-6	CASSLTPQGQSPLHF
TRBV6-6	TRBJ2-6	CASSYSGAGGSGANVLTF
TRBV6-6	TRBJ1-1	CASTRQGPSPNTEAFF
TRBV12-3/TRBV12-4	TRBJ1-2	CASTQVVEYGYTF
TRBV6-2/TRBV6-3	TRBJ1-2	CASSSVDRVNYGYTF
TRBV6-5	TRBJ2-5	CASSYRGYSQETQYF
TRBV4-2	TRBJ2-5	CASSQDPPKRGDETQYF
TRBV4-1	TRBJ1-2	CASSQVRTGYGYTF
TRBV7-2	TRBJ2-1	CASSLAIRGASEQFF
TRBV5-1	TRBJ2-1	CASSLLAGVSSYNEQFF
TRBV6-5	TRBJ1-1	CASTQVGNTEAFF
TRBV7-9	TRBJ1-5	CASSPLQGDQPQHF
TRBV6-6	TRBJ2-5	CASSYGLAGSGQETQYF
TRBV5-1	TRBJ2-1	CASSQGLAGDNEQFF
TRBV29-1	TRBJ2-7	CSVVRGGQRTQQGRQYF
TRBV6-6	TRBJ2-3	CASSYQKILAGGGDTQYF
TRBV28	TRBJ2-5	CASSVRDSLNF
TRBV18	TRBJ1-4	CASSPPAGATNEKLFF
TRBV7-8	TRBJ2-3	CASSWTAGGITDTQYF
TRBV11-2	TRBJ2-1	CASSPPGTNNEQFF
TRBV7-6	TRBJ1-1	CASSLGFSRGGSTEAFF
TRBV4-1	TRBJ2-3	CASSQEAGGYADTQYF
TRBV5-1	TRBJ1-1	CASSYRTEDTEAFF
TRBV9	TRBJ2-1	CASSVGSRTGRPPYNEQFF
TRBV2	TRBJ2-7	CASSDLGTSYEQYF
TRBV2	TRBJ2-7	CASFRDGASEQYF
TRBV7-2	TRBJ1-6	CASSLGGGGNSPLHF
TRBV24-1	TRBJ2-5	CATSGGGETQYF
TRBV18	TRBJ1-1	CASSPQRNTEAFF
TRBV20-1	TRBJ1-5	CSAMDRTNQPQHF
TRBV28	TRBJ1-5	CASIKLQGWPQHF
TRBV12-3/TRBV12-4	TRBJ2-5	CASSFLGGQTQYF
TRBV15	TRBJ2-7	CATSKGTGGVYEQYF
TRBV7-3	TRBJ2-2	CASSGDPGAGELFF
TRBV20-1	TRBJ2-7	CSASPAGSGHEQYF
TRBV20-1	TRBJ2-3	CSARGQGTDTQYF
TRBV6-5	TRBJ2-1	CATYGAGNEQFF
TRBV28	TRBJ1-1	CASSLAGFALGGTEAFF
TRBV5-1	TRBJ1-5	CASSWDGNQPQHF
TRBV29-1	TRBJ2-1	CSAMGTGIDEQFF
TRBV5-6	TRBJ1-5	CASSFSGIGQPQHF
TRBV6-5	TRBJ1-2	CASSPRRTVNYGYTF
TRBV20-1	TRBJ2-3	CSARLGYSTDTQYF
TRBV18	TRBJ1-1	CASSPNRQNTEAFF
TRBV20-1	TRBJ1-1	CSARGQTRNTEAFF
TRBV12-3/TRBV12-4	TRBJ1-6	CASRLTGDSPLHF
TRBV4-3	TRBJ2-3	CASSQESGTDTQYF
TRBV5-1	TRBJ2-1	CASSLDPGDRVYNEQFF
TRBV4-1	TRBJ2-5	CASSQGVTSGNQETQYF
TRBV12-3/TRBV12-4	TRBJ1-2	CASSDRGSGYTF
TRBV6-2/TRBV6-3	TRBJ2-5	CASSYGFGTQYF
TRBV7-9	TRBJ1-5	CAAGGGNQPQHF
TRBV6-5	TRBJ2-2	CASRGTSGGLGGELFF